In this sample, the clone carrying this T cell receptor beta chain turned up a few times. Its antigen is unidentified. A junction boundary mismatches the germline segment, possibly from a read error. There are 12 residues in the CDR3. CDR1 is SGHDN and CDR2 is FVKESK in the germline V gene. PCR primers comprised 60 Vbeta and 13 Jbeta primers. The data were produced by immunoSEQ multiplex PCR, yet TCRdb's version contains in-frame clones alone and is incomplete. The sample contains about 130,000 clones, about 10% of which appear only once. This entry comes from a study of cytomegalovirus exposure and HLA in healthy donors. Turning to the study itself: Of all 400 or so donors who were genotyped, 75% to 90% belonged to the Caucasian-associated ancestry cluster.

Study-level points and caveats: Per a later analysis, HLA-associated TCR beta chains showed more clonal expansion than other, equally common TCR beta chains. Analyzed later, association rates of TCRs varied across HLA loci, with DRB1 most and HLA-C fewest. Rare sequences made up most TCRs, while some public TCRs were found in many donors.

The source is a woman younger than 35 in good health and CMV-seropositive. The sequenced sample consisted of PBMCs. The chain has TRBV14 and TRBJ2-5; a weak D match, TRBD1 (6 bases). CDR3 region: CASSPGLGTRDF. The DNA of the CDR3 is TGTGCCAGCAGCCCCGGGTTAGGGACAAGGGACTTC.